The rows below give T cell receptor beta chains drawn from one sample of a study of radiation and T cells in renal cell carcinoma. Using immunoSEQ multiplex PCR, the repertoire was profiled, and TCRdb retains in-frame clones only, with some absent. The sample gives 150,000 or so clones, about 88% of which show up once; roughly 4% is in the top ten. The sample in question was blood, obtained from a patient whose treatment included radiotherapy and nephrectomy. These TCRs come from a woman aged 70 to 79 with renal cell carcinoma. CDR3s include the opening cysteine and the closing phenylalanine or tryptophan. The D gene is left open where the match is weak. Only part of the rows carry a size: once, few, many, or a class if the clone is expanded.

>16|NA|TRBJ2-3|NA|TRBV28
CASSLWTGGRTDTQYF
TGTGCCAGCAGTTTATGGACGGGGGGCAGGACAGATACGCAGTATTTT
>12|TRBD1|TRBJ1-2|NA|TRBV9
CASRKGTEGYTF
TGTGCCAGCAGAAAAGGGACAGAAGGCTACACCTTC
>15|NA|TRBJ2-7|NA|TRBV5-4
CASSLDRSGTYEQYF
TGTGCCAGCAGCTTGGACCGCTCGGGAACCTACGAGCAGTACTTC
>15|TRBD2|TRBJ2-7|once|TRBV5-4
CASSLWTSGGGEQYF
TGTGCCAGCAGCCTCTGGACTAGCGGGGGTGGAGAGCAGTACTTC
>16|NA|TRBJ1-1|NA|TRBV18
CASSPSAGLVSTEAFF
TGTGCCAGCTCACCTTCGGCAGGACTAGTGAGCACTGAAGCTTTCTTT
>16|NA|TRBJ2-5|NA|TRBV2
CASTSGGQGYQETQYF
TGTGCCAGCACTTCGGGAGGACAGGGATACCAAGAGACCCAGTACTTC
>15|TRBD1|TRBJ2-1|NA|TRBV5-1
CASSLVGTGMVEQFF
TGCGCCAGCAGCTTGGTGGGGACAGGGATGGTTGAGCAGTTCTTC
>14|NA|TRBJ1-5|NA|TRBV7-9
CASSLKTGNQPQHF
TGTGCCAGCAGCTTGAAGACCGGTAATCAGCCCCAGCATTTT
>15|NA|TRBJ1-1|NA|TRBV7-8
CASSLSSGGDTEAFF
TGTGCCAGCAGCTTAAGCTCCGGTGGAGACACTGAAGCTTTCTTT
>16|TRBD1|TRBJ2-7|NA|TRBV5-6
CASSLVLTGDHYEQYF
TGTGCCAGCAGCTTGGTATTAACAGGGGATCACTACGAGCAGTACTTC
>14|NA|TRBJ2-7|once|TRBV13
CASSSTGTSYEQYF
TGTGCCAGCAGCTCAACCGGTACGTCCTACGAGCAGTACTTC
>15|NA|TRBJ2-7|NA|TRBV4-3
CASSQERGSSYEQYF
TGCGCCAGCAGCCAAGAACGGGGGAGCTCCTACGAGCAGTACTTC
>16|NA|TRBJ1-5|NA|TRBV6-1
CASSEGYRGGNQPQHF
TGTGCCAGCAGTGAAGGATATCGAGGGGGCAATCAGCCCCAGCATTTT
>15|TRBD1|TRBJ1-3|NA|TRBV30
CAWSLGQGAGNTIYF
TGTGCCTGGAGCTTGGGACAGGGAGCTGGAAACACCATATATTTT
>13|NA|TRBJ2-5|NA|TRBV5-6
CASRREAGETQYF
TGTGCCAGCCGCCGTGAGGCGGGGGAGACCCAGTACTTC
>14|NA|TRBJ1-3|NA|TRBV1
CTSSHPGAGNTIYF
TGCACCAGCAGCCACCCGGGGGCTGGAAACACCATATATTTT
>13|TRBD1|TRBJ1-1|NA|TRBV9
CASSVQGQGEAFF
TGTGCCAGCAGCGTACAGGGACAGGGTGAAGCTTTCTTT
>15|NA|TRBJ1-2|NA|TRBV28
CASSKQVSARYGYTF
TGTGCCAGCAGTAAACAGGTTTCTGCCCGTTATGGCTACACCTTC
>14|NA|TRBJ1-6|NA|TRBV7-9
CASSLEAPNSPLHF
TGTGCCAGCAGCTTGGAAGCCCCAAATTCACCCCTCCACTTT
>14|TRBD2|TRBJ2-7|NA|TRBV7-2
CASSIGVLADEQYF
TGTGCCAGCAGCATTGGGGTTCTAGCGGACGAGCAGTACTTC
>14|TRBD1|TRBJ1-2|NA|TRBV6-5
CASSYGTGLYGYTF
TGTGCCAGCAGTTACGGGACAGGGCTATATGGCTACACCTTC
>15|NA|TRBJ1-3|NA|TRBV10-3
CAISESKQGGNTIYF
TGTGCCATCAGTGAGTCGAAGCAGGGTGGAAACACCATATATTTT
>15|NA|TRBJ1-1|NA|TRBV6-1
CASSEVRHQNTEAFF
TGTGCCAGCAGTGAAGTTAGACACCAGAACACTGAAGCTTTCTTT
>13|TRBD1|TRBJ1-4|NA|TRBV7-2
CASSPGTAEKLFF
TGTGCCAGCAGCCCCGGGACAGCTGAAAAACTGTTTTTT
>15|NA|TRBJ1-3|NA|TRBV5-1
CASSLEGSSGNTIYF
TGCGCCAGCAGCTTGGAGGGGAGCTCTGGAAACACCATATATTTT
>15|TRBD1|TRBJ2-7|NA|TRBV19
CASSRYGTGIYEQYF
TGTGCCAGTAGTAGATACGGGACAGGAATCTACGAGCAGTACTTC
>14|NA|TRBJ2-5|once|TRBV5-4
CASSLEVGQETQYF
TGTGCCAGCAGCTTGGAGGTTGGGCAAGAGACCCAGTACTTC
>12|TRBD1|TRBJ2-1|NA|TRBV9
CASSGQGPKQFF
TGTGCCAGCAGCGGACAGGGGCCAAAGCAGTTCTTC
>18|NA|TRBJ2-3|NA|TRBV10-3
CAIRPFGQLPASTDTQYF
TGTGCCATCAGGCCCTTCGGACAGCTTCCCGCTAGCACAGATACGCAGTATTTT
>13|NA|TRBJ1-2|NA|TRBV7-9
CASSLQGMDGYTF
TGTGCCAGCAGCCTACAGGGTATGGATGGCTACACCTTC
>14|TRBD2|TRBJ2-1|NA|TRBV2
CASSRGGGAGEQFF
TGTGCCAGCAGCCGGGGCGGGGGGGCCGGAGAGCAGTTCTTC
>15|NA|TRBJ2-6|NA|TRBV29-1
CSVLGILSGANVLTF
TGCAGCGTCCTGGGCATTCTTTCTGGGGCCAACGTCCTGACTTTC
>13|NA|TRBJ2-3|NA|TRBV7-2
CASSSRPTDTQYF
TGTGCCAGCAGCTCCCGACCCACAGATACGCAGTATTTT
>16|NA|TRBJ2-2|NA|TRBV7-6
CASSLDARTKTGELFF
TGTGCCAGCAGCTTAGATGCCAGAACTAAGACCGGGGAGCTGTTTTTT
>15|NA|TRBJ1-3|NA|TRBV6-5
CASSWDAYSGNTIYF
TGTGCCAGCAGCTGGGACGCTTACTCTGGAAACACCATATATTTT
>16|NA|TRBJ1-3|NA|TRBV30
CAWMGAGSSSGNTIYF
TGTGCCTGGATGGGAGCAGGGTCGAGCTCTGGAAACACCATATATTTT
>15|TRBD2|TRBJ2-1|NA|TRBV27
CASSRSTSGFNEQFF
TGTGCCAGCAGTCGATCGACTAGCGGGTTCAATGAGCAGTTCTTC
>13|TRBD1|TRBJ1-2|once|TRBV10-3
CAIRGTESYGYTF
TGTGCCATCAGAGGGACAGAGTCCTATGGCTACACCTTC
>13|NA|TRBJ1-2|NA|TRBV7-2
CASSLGLIYGYTF
TGTGCCAGCAGCTTAGGGCTGATCTATGGCTACACCTTC
>15|NA|TRBJ1-4|NA|TRBV6-5
CASSRLTAGGEKLFF
TGTGCCAGCAGCCGCTTGACAGCGGGGGGCGAAAAACTGTTTTTT
>14|TRBD1|TRBJ1-2|NA|TRBV6-1
CASSPGQGNNGYTF
TGTGCCAGCAGTCCGGGACAGGGGAATAATGGCTACACCTTC
>16|TRBD1|TRBJ2-7|NA|TRBV4-2
CASSQGSTGRPYEQYF
TGTGCCAGCAGCCAAGGGTCGACAGGGCGGCCCTACGAGCAGTACTTC
>14|NA|TRBJ1-1|NA|TRBV7-2
CASSYQSRDTEAFF
TGTGCCAGCAGCTATCAATCGAGGGACACTGAAGCTTTCTTT
>16|NA|TRBJ1-6|NA|TRBV7-2
CASSLGTTSYNSPLHF
TGTGCCAGCAGCTTAGGCACTACCTCCTATAATTCACCCCTCCACTTT
>14|NA|TRBJ1-5|NA|TRBV27
CASSPDSQEQPQHF
TGTGCCAGCAGTCCCGACAGTCAGGAACAGCCCCAGCATTTT
>15|NA|TRBJ1-3|NA|TRBV7-4
CASRPGWTRVNTIYF
TGTGCCAGCAGGCCAGGGTGGACCCGAGTAAACACCATATATTTT
>17|TRBD2|TRBJ2-2|NA|TRBV5-1
CASSPLVAGGPAGELFF
TGCGCCAGCAGCCCCCTGGTAGCGGGGGGCCCGGCCGGGGAGCTGTTTTTT
>14|TRBD1|TRBJ1-1|NA|TRBV5-1
CASSGPRGGTEAFF
TGCGCCAGCAGCGGACCCAGGGGGGGCACTGAAGCTTTCTTT
>16|NA|TRBJ2-3|NA|TRBV15
CATSRAPVYHTDTQYF
TGTGCCACCAGCAGAGCCCCTGTCTACCACACAGATACGCAGTATTTT
>12|NA|TRBJ2-1|once|TRBV10-3
CAISAQANEQFF
TGTGCCATCAGTGCCCAGGCGAATGAGCAGTTCTTC
>16|TRBD2|TRBJ2-1|NA|TRBV27
CASSSLTSGGLNEQFF
TGTGCCAGCAGTTCCCTGACTAGCGGGGGGCTCAATGAGCAGTTCTTC
>14|TRBD2|TRBJ2-7|NA|TRBV7-3
CASSLRGGSYEQYF
TGTGCCAGCAGCTTAAGGGGGGGTAGCTACGAGCAGTACTTC
>15|TRBD1|TRBJ1-4|NA|TRBV6-6
CASSSLSRGLEKLFF
TGTGCCAGCAGCTCCCTAAGTAGGGGGCTTGAAAAACTGTTTTTT
>17|NA|TRBJ2-5|NA|TRBV5-4
CASSLNDNRVGGETQYF
TGTGCCAGCAGCTTGAATGATAACCGGGTGGGGGGAGAGACCCAGTACTTC
>16|NA|TRBJ2-7|NA|TRBV4-2
CASSQGAGTAAYEQYF
TGTGCCAGCAGCCAAGGGGCCGGGACGGCCGCCTACGAGCAGTACTTC